The clone carrying this T cell receptor beta chain was recorded once. The entry originates in a study of blood T cell repertoires in COVID-19. Clones were read by immunoSEQ multiplex PCR, and TCRdb kept only the in-frame ones, dropping some. The table lists over 450,000 clones, roughly nine tenths of them singletons, with roughly 8% in the top ten. This CDR3 is built from 12 residues. V lost 4 bases and J lost 4, with 5 bases in between. Germline loops: CDR1 LNHDA, CDR2 SQIVND (reference sequence). The sequenced material came from peripheral blood. The V call is TRBV19, the J call TRBJ1-3; D not certain. The clonotype originates from a woman between 45 and 65 years old with COVID-19, enrolled during active disease. Here the CDR3 DNA reads TGTGCCAGTAGTAGTCCGGGAAACACCATATATTTT. This sequence encodes CASSSPGNTIYF. Drawing the rest from reference TRBV19 and TRBJ1-3, the complete variable domain is DGGITQSPKYLFRKEGQNVTLSCEQNLNHDAMYWYRQDPGQGLRLIYYSQIVNDFQKGDIAEGYSVSREKKESFPLTVTSAQKNPTAFYLCASSSPGNTIYFGEGSWLTVV.